A selection of T cell receptor beta chains follows, all from one sample in a study of T cell responses to AZD1222 COVID-19 vaccine. The assay was immunoSEQ multiplex PCR, and TCRdb's table has in-frame clones only and misses some. The table has about 120,000 clones, 70% to 90% seen once. This material consisted of peripheral blood, taken on day 0 of AZD1222 vaccination. The receptors originated from an adult in good health. Both conserved end residues are part of each CDR3. The D gene is left open where the match is weak. The listing skips clone size in some rows; elsewhere it reads once, few, many or a size class.

v_call,d_call,j_call,clone_size,cdr3_nt,cdr3_aa
TRBV6-5,TRBD1,TRBJ2-7,NA,TGTGCCAGCAACCGAGACAGGGGGCGATACGAGCAGTACTTC,CASNRDRGRYEQYF
TRBV6-5,NA,TRBJ1-5,NA,TGTGCCAGCAGTAGCGAGGGCAGGGATCAGCCCCAGCATTTT,CASSSEGRDQPQHF
TRBV29-1,TRBD2,TRBJ2-1,NA,TGCAGCGTTGAGGTTAGCGGGGGGTTTAATGAGCAGTTCTTC,CSVEVSGGFNEQFF
TRBV6-6,TRBD2,TRBJ2-1,few,TGTGCCAGCAGTTTGCCCTTTAGCGGGGGGGACAATGAGCAGTTCTTC,CASSLPFSGGDNEQFF
TRBV18,NA,TRBJ2-5,NA,TGTGCCAGCTCACTCACAGGGACTCAAGAGACCCAGTACTTC,CASSLTGTQETQYF
TRBV29-1,NA,TRBJ1-2,NA,TGCAGCGTTGAAGGGACCAGACCGGACTATGGCTACACCTTC,CSVEGTRPDYGYTF
TRBV7-9,NA,TRBJ1-3,NA,TGTGCCAGCAGCTTATTTGGGGCTGACTATGGAAACACCATATATTTT,CASSLFGADYGNTIYF
TRBV11-2,NA,TRBJ1-2,NA,TGTGCCAGCAGCTCGGACAGCTATGGCTACACCTTC,CASSSDSYGYTF
TRBV14,NA,TRBJ1-6,NA,TGTGCCAGCAGCCACCTCCTACGAAATTCACCCCTCCACTTT,CASSHLLRNSPLHF
TRBV2,TRBD1,TRBJ1-2,NA,TGTGCCAGCAGTGAACAGGGGGCGGACTATGGCTACACCTTC,CASSEQGADYGYTF
TRBV27,NA,TRBJ1-5,NA,TGTGCCAGCAGCCGTGGGGGACAGCCCCAGCATTTT,CASSRGGQPQHF
TRBV4-1,NA,TRBJ2-1,NA,TGCGCCAGCAGTTACCGGGACCGGGAGCAGTTCTTC,CASSYRDREQFF
TRBV6-4,NA,TRBJ1-6,NA,TGTGCCAGCAGTGTGTCATCCTATAATTCACCCCTCCACTTT,CASSVSSYNSPLHF
TRBV3-1/TRBV3-2,NA,TRBJ1-4,NA,TGTGCCAGCAGCCACGAGGGGGAAAAACTGTTTTTT,CASSHEGEKLFF